This T cell receptor beta chain emerged from a study of blood T cell repertoires in COVID-19. Study-level background: Samples taken during acute and convalescent COVID-19 were collected in the United States, Italy and Spain. The analysed material was cDNA or gDNA that came from T cells, B-cell-depleted T cells, or PBMCs.

Trimming removed 0 bases from V and 7 bases from J, with 7 bases in between. This CDR3 comprises 13 residues. Germline loops: CDR1 MNHNS, CDR2 SASEGT. Authors' processing steps: Nucleated cell counts were estimated from reference gene primer amplification. Assay: immunoSEQ multiplex PCR; the TCRdb copy retains only in-frame clones and omits some. V, J and clone size derive from that table, while D and trimming were established from the DNA sequence. The sample records around 270,000 clones, 80% to 85% being singletons. The source material was peripheral blood. The V and J genes are TRBV6-1 and TRBJ1-5; D is possibly TRBD1 (5 bases). This clonotype originated in a woman in her forties who had recovered from COVID-19. CDR3 DNA: TGTGCCAGCAGTGAAGCTCAGGGCCAGCCCCAGCATTTT. This gives the protein CASSEAQGQPQHF.